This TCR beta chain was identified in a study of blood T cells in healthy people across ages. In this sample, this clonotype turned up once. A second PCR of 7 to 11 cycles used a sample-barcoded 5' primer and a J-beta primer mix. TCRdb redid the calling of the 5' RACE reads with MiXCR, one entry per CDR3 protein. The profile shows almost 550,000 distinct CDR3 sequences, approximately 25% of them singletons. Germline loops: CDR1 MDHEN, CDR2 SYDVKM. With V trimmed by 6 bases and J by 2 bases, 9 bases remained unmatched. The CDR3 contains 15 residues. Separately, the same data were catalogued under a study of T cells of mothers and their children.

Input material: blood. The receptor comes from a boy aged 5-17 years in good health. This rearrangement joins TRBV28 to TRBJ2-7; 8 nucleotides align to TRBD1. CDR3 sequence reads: CASREGQGGAYEQYF. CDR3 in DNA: TGTGCCAGCAGGGAAGGACAGGGTGGAGCCTACGAGCAGTACTTC.